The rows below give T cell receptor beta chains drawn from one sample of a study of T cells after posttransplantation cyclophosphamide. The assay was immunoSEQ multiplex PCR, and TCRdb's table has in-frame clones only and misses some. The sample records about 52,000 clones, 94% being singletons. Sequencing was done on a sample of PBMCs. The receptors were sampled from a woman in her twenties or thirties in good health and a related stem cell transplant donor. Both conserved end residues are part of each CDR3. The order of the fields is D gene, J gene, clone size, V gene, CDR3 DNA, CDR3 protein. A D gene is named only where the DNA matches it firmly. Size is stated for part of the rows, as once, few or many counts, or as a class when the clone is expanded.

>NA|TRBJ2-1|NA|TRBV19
TGTGCCAGTCACCCAGGGGACGGTGAGCAGTTCTTC
CASHPGDGEQFF
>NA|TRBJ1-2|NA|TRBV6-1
TGTGCCAGCAGTGAGGGGAGGCACGGCTACACCTTC
CASSEGRHGYTF
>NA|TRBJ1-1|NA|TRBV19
TGTGCCAGTAGTATAGCACAGGGCCTGCCAAACACTGAAGCTTTCTTT
CASSIAQGLPNTEAFF
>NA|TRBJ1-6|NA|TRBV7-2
TGTGCCAGCAGCTTTTACAGTGATAATTCACCCCTCCACTTT
CASSFYSDNSPLHF
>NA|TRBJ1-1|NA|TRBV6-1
TGTGCCAGCAGTGAAGATCTTATGAGGAACACTGAAGCTTTCTTT
CASSEDLMRNTEAFF
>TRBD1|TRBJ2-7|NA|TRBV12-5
TGTGCTAGTGGTAGGGGACAGCAGCACGAGCAGTACTTC
CASGRGQQHEQYF
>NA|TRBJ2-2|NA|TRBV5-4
TGTGCCAGCAGCTCGGACTGGGGGGAGCTGTTTTTT
CASSSDWGELFF
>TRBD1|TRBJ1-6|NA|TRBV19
TGTGCCAGTAGTACCCCCAGGGGGAGCAGGGGGAATAATTCACCCCTCCACTTT
CASSTPRGSRGNNSPLHF
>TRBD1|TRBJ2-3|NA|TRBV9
TGTGCCAGCAGCCTTCCGGGACAGGGCACAGATACGCAGTATTTT
CASSLPGQGTDTQYF
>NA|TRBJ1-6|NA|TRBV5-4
TGTGCCGCGGGGGGACCATCGCATAATTCACCCCTCCACTTT
CAAGGPSHNSPLHF
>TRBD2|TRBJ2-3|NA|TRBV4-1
TGCGCCAGCAGCCCGCACGCGGCTAGCGGATACACAGATACGCAGTATTTT
CASSPHAASGYTDTQYF
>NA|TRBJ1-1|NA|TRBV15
TGTGCCACCAGCAGAGATTCATTCGGACAAAACACTGAAGCTTTCTTT
CATSRDSFGQNTEAFF
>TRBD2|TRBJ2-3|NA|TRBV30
TGTGCCTGGAGTGTTCGGGCTAGCGGGGGAGATACGCAGTATTTT
CAWSVRASGGDTQYF
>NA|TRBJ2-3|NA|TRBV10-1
TGCGCCAGCAGTGAGAACAGGGACACAGATACGCAGTATTTT
CASSENRDTDTQYF
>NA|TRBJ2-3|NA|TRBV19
TGTGCCAGTAGCTCTGGTGGCAGAAGCACAGATACGCAGTATTTT
CASSSGGRSTDTQYF
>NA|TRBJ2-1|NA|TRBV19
TGTGCCAGTAGTATTTTCGGGTCCAGCGCAAACGAGCAGTTCTTC
CASSIFGSSANEQFF
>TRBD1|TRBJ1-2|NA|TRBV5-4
TGTGCCAGCAGCTTGGACAGGGGCCTTGGGGGCTACACCTTC
CASSLDRGLGGYTF
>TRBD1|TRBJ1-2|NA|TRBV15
TGTGCCACCAGCAGGGACAGGGGGCGAGACTATGGCTACACCTTC
CATSRDRGRDYGYTF
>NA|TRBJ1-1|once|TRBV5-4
TGTGCCAGCAGCTCGACGAGTTGGGGCCTGGACACTGAAGCTTTCTTT
CASSSTSWGLDTEAFF
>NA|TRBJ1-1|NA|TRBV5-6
TGTGCCAGCAGCTTGGACGTAACTACTGAAGCTTTCTTT
CASSLDVTTEAFF
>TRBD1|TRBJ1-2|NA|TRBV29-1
TGCAGCGTTGTTGACAGGGTAAACTATGGCTACACCTTC
CSVVDRVNYGYTF
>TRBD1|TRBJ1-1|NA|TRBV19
TGTGCCAGTAGTCCTCAGGGGGAAACTGAAGCTTTCTTT
CASSPQGETEAFF
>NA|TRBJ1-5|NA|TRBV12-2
TGTGCAAGTCGCTTAAGGGGGAGCGGGGGCGATCAGCCCCAGCATTTT
CASRLRGSGGDQPQHF
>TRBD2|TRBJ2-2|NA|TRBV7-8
TGTGCCAGCAGTGGGCCTAGCGGATTCGTCGGGGAGCTGTTTTTT
CASSGPSGFVGELFF
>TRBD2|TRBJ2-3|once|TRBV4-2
TGTGCCAGCAGCCAGGGGACTAGCGGGAGAGATACGCAGTATTTT
CASSQGTSGRDTQYF
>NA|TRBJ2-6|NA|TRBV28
TGTGCCAGCAGCCGACAGGACTCTGGGGCCAACGTCCTGACTTTC
CASSRQDSGANVLTF
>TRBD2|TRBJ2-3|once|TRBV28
TGTGCCAGCAGCCCCCCCGGAGCGGGGGGGCTTTCATGGCAGTATTTT
CASSPPGAGGLSWQYF
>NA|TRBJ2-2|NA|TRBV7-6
TGTGCCAGCACCCTTGGATTTCGGCGGGGGCCATCGCACACCGGGGAGCTGTTTTTT
CASTLGFRRGPSHTGELFF
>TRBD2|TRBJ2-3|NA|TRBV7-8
TGTGCCAGCAGCGCTAGCGGGGGGGCAGGGGGGACAGATACGCAGTATTTT
CASSASGGAGGTDTQYF
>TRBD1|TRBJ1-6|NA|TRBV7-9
TGTGCCAGCAGCTGGGACAGCTCCTATAATTCACCCCTCCACTTT
CASSWDSSYNSPLHF
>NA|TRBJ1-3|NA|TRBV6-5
TGTGCCAGCAGTCCCACAGGGTCTGATCGCACCATATATTTT
CASSPTGSDRTIYF
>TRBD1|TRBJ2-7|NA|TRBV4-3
TGCGCCAGCAGCCGACTGGGACAGGGCCTCTACGAGCAGTACTTC
CASSRLGQGLYEQYF
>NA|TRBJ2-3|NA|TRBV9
TGTGCCAGCAGCGTAGAACCGGTGGAGAGGGCAGATACGCAGTATTTT
CASSVEPVERADTQYF
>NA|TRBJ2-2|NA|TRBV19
TGTGCCAGTAGGGCCGACAGGAGAATCGCCGGGGAGCTGTTTTTT
CASRADRRIAGELFF
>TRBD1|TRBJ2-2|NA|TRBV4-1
TGCGCCAGCCGTCCCGGGACAGGGCTAGGCACCGGGGAGCTGTTTTTT
CASRPGTGLGTGELFF
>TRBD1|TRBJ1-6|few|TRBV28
TGTGCCAGCAGTCAGGGACAGGGGCTATCCTCACCCCTCCACTTT
CASSQGQGLSSPLHF
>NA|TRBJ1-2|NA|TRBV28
TGTGCCAGCAGTTTGCGACAGGTCTCGTATTTTGTACAGGGCGGCTACACCTTC
CASSLRQVSYFVQGGYTF
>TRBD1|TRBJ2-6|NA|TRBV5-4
TGTGCCAGCAGCTCCACAGGGGCTGGGGCCAACGTCCTGACTTTC
CASSSTGAGANVLTF
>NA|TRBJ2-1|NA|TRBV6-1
TGTGCCAGCAGTGAGTCAGGGAATTACAATGAGCAGTTCTTC
CASSESGNYNEQFF
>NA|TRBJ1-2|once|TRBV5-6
TGTGCCAGCAGCTTTTTAGGGGCGCCGGACACCTTC
CASSFLGAPDTF
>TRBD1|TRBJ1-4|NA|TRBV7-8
TGTGCCAGCAGCTTGAGCCCCGGACAGGGGATTTATAATGAAAAACTGTTTTTT
CASSLSPGQGIYNEKLFF
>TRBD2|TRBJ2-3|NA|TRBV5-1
TGCGCCAGCGGAGCGGGGATGGAAACAGATACGCAGTATTTT
CASGAGMETDTQYF
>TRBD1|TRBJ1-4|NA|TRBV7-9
TGTGCCAGCAGCTTAAGGGGGCGCGATGAAAAACTGTTTTTT
CASSLRGRDEKLFF
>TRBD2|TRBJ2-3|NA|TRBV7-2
TGTGCCAGCAGCTTAGGGGTAGCGGGGGGGGCAGCAGATACGCAGTATTTT
CASSLGVAGGAADTQYF
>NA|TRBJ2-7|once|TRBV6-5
TGTGCCACTCGGGATAGGTACGAGCAGTACTTC
CATRDRYEQYF
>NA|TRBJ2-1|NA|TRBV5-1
TGCGCCAGCAGCTTTGGGGGGTATAATGAGCAGTTCTTC
CASSFGGYNEQFF
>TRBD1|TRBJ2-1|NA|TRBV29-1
TGCAGCGTTCACGGGACAGAGACTTACAATGAGCAGTTCTTC
CSVHGTETYNEQFF
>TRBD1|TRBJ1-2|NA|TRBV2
TGTGCCAGCAGGCCAACAGGGGGCGCGCCCCGGTTGGGCTACACCTTC
CASRPTGGAPRLGYTF